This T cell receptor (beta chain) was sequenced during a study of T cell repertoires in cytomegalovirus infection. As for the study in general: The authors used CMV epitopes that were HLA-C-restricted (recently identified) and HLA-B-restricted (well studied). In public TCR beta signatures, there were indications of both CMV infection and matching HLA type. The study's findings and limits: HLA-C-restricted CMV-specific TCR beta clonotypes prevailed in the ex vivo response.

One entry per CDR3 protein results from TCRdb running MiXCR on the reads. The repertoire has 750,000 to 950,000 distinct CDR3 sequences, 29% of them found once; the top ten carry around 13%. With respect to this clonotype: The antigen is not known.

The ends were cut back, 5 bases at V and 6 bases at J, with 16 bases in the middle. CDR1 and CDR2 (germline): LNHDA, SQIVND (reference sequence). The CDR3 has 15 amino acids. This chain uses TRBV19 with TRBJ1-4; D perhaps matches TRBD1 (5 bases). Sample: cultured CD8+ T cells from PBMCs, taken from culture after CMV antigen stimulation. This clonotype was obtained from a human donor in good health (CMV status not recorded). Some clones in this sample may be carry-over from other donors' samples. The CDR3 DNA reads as TGTGCCAGTAGTTTATCCGGGGCCCGGGATGAAAAACTGTTTTTT. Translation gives CASSLSGARDEKLFF.